This TCR beta chain stems from a study of T cells in Graves' hyperthyroidism and ophthalmopathy. There are 15 residues in the CDR3. Per germline, CDR1 DFQATT and CDR2 SNEGSKA (reference sequence). The V gene lost 6 bases and the J gene lost 5 bases, with 21 bases spanning the gap. Amplification targeted TCR beta CDR3 regions from RNA transcripts. The HTBI set primed first-round TCR CDR3 RT-PCR. TCRdb analysed the multiplex PCR reads with MiXCR anew, one entry per CDR3 protein. The repertoire includes 600,000 to 750,000 distinct CDR3 sequences, about 18% of them detected once, and about a sixth sits in the top ten. This clonotype was picked up a small number of times.

The sample was blood. The sequence derives from a man aged 45-65 years with Graves' hyperthyroidism. The chain uses TRBV20-1 and TRBJ2-3; tentatively, D is TRBD2 (6 bases). CDR3 loop: CSATEGTHEIDTQYF. CDR3 DNA sequence: TGCAGTGCGACGGAGGGGACTCACGAGATAGATACGCAGTATTTT.